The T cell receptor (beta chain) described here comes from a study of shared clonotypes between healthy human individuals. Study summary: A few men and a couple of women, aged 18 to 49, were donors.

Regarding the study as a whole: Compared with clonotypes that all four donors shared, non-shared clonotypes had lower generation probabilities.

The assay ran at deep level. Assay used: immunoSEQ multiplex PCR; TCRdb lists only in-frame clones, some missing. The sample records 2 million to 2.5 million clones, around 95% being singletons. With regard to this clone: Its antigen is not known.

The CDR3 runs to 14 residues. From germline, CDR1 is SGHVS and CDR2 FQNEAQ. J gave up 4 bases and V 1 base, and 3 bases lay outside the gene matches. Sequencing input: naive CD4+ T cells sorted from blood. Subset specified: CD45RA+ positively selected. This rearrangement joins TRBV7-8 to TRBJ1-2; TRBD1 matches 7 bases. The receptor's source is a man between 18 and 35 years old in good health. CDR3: CASSLEGQIYGYTF. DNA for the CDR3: TGTGCCAGCAGCTTAGAGGGACAGATCTATGGCTACACCTTC.